This is a list of T cell receptor beta chains from one sample in a study of blood T cell repertoires in COVID-19. TCRdb's copy holds only in-frame clones and misses some; the assay was immunoSEQ multiplex PCR. The sample comprises fewer than 200,000 clones, around 78% of which are singletons, and 3.5% to 5% rests with the top ten. The sample taken for sequencing was PBMCs or T cells enriched from blood (not recorded which). These receptors all come from a woman aged 50 to 60 who had recovered from COVID-19. Both conserved end residues are part of each CDR3. A D gene is named only where the DNA matches it firmly. Rows may omit the clone size; those that give it use once, few, many or a size class.

v_gene: TRBV28
abundance: .
d_gene: .
j_gene: TRBJ2-3
CDR3aa: CASRGPSTDTQYF
CDR3nt: TGTGCCAGCAGGGGCCCTAGCACAGATACGCAGTATTTT

v_gene: TRBV27
abundance: .
d_gene: TRBD2
j_gene: TRBJ2-1
CDR3aa: CASSPYYLLAGLKYNEQFF
CDR3nt: TGTGCCAGCAGTCCCTACTACCTCTTAGCGGGGCTAAAATACAATGAGCAGTTCTTC

v_gene: TRBV14
abundance: .
d_gene: TRBD2
j_gene: TRBJ2-1
CDR3aa: CASSWASGLNNEQFF
CDR3nt: TGTGCCAGCAGCTGGGCTAGCGGGCTGAACAATGAGCAGTTCTTC

v_gene: TRBV11-2
abundance: .
d_gene: .
j_gene: TRBJ1-1
CDR3aa: CASSLERSRAFF
CDR3nt: TGTGCCAGCAGCTTAGAGCGTTCTAGAGCTTTCTTT

v_gene: TRBV9
abundance: .
d_gene: TRBD2
j_gene: TRBJ2-1
CDR3aa: CASSGRPGTTYNEQFF
CDR3nt: TGTGCCAGCAGCGGCCGCCCCGGGACTACCTACAATGAGCAGTTCTTC

v_gene: TRBV30
abundance: .
d_gene: .
j_gene: TRBJ1-4
CDR3aa: CAWSVQNEKLFF
CDR3nt: TGTGCCTGGAGTGTACAGAATGAAAAACTGTTTTTT

v_gene: TRBV28
abundance: .
d_gene: .
j_gene: TRBJ1-5
CDR3aa: CASFQGYQPQHF
CDR3nt: TGTGCCAGCTTCCAGGGTTATCAGCCCCAGCATTTT

v_gene: TRBV19
abundance: .
d_gene: .
j_gene: TRBJ1-2
CDR3aa: CASRPAGVQNYGYTF
CDR3nt: TGTGCCAGTCGCCCAGCAGGGGTGCAGAACTATGGCTACACCTTC

v_gene: TRBV7-2
abundance: few
d_gene: TRBD1
j_gene: TRBJ1-2
CDR3aa: CASSLGTETYGYTF
CDR3nt: TGTGCCAGCAGTCTAGGGACAGAGACCTATGGCTACACCTTC

v_gene: TRBV6-5
abundance: .
d_gene: .
j_gene: TRBJ1-1
CDR3aa: CASSRSPMNTEAFF
CDR3nt: TGTGCCAGCAGTCGTTCCCCTATGAACACTGAAGCTTTCTTT

v_gene: TRBV5-4
abundance: few
d_gene: TRBD1
j_gene: TRBJ2-1
CDR3aa: CASRPGQVLPEQFF
CDR3nt: TGTGCCAGCAGGCCGGGACAGGTTTTGCCTGAGCAGTTCTTC

v_gene: TRBV28
abundance: .
d_gene: .
j_gene: TRBJ1-1
CDR3aa: CASIGRDTEAFF
CDR3nt: TGTGCCAGCATTGGGAGGGACACTGAAGCTTTCTTT

v_gene: TRBV5-1
abundance: few
d_gene: TRBD1
j_gene: TRBJ1-1
CDR3aa: CASSWGDRTNTEAFF
CDR3nt: TGCGCCAGCAGCTGGGGGGACAGAACGAACACTGAAGCTTTCTTT

v_gene: TRBV7-3
abundance: .
d_gene: TRBD2
j_gene: TRBJ2-2
CDR3aa: CASSSQRGVNTGELFF
CDR3nt: TGTGCCAGCAGCTCTCAGCGGGGAGTGAACACCGGGGAGCTGTTTTTT

v_gene: TRBV9
abundance: .
d_gene: TRBD2
j_gene: TRBJ2-1
CDR3aa: CASSVVGGGASNEQFF
CDR3nt: TGTGCCAGCAGCGTAGTGGGCGGGGGGGCCTCGAATGAGCAGTTCTTC

v_gene: TRBV7-2
abundance: .
d_gene: TRBD1
j_gene: TRBJ1-4
CDR3aa: CASSLAQGNEKLFF
CDR3nt: TGTGCCAGCAGCTTAGCACAGGGGAATGAAAAACTGTTTTTT

v_gene: TRBV7-2
abundance: .
d_gene: .
j_gene: TRBJ2-5
CDR3aa: CASSLVASREETQYF
CDR3nt: TGTGCCAGCAGCTTAGTAGCTAGCCGGGAGGAGACCCAGTACTTC

v_gene: TRBV5-1
abundance: .
d_gene: .
j_gene: TRBJ1-1
CDR3aa: CASSFHRGAGDTEAFF
CDR3nt: TGCGCCAGCAGTTTCCATCGGGGGGCTGGGGACACTGAAGCTTTCTTT

v_gene: TRBV11-2
abundance: .
d_gene: TRBD1
j_gene: TRBJ2-5
CDR3aa: CASSYNVGTGVGQETQYF
CDR3nt: TGTGCCAGCAGCTATAACGTCGGGACAGGGGTTGGCCAAGAGACCCAGTACTTC

v_gene: TRBV19
abundance: .
d_gene: TRBD1
j_gene: TRBJ1-5
CDR3aa: CASRSGTGGTKSQHF
CDR3nt: TGTGCCAGTAGATCCGGGACAGGGGGTACGAAGTCCCAGCATTTT

v_gene: TRBV7-8
abundance: .
d_gene: TRBD1
j_gene: TRBJ1-5
CDR3aa: CASSPGTGYSNQPQHF
CDR3nt: TGTGCCAGCAGCCCAGGGACAGGGTATAGCAATCAGCCCCAGCATTTT

v_gene: TRBV24-1
abundance: .
d_gene: TRBD1
j_gene: TRBJ2-3
CDR3aa: CATSLGQGDTQYF
CDR3nt: TGTGCCACCAGTTTAGGACAGGGAGATACGCAGTATTTT

v_gene: TRBV3-1/TRBV3-2
abundance: .
d_gene: .
j_gene: TRBJ2-1
CDR3aa: CASSQDFGSYNEQFF
CDR3nt: TGTGCCAGCAGCCAAGATTTCGGGTCCTACAATGAGCAGTTCTTC